This TCR beta chain emerged from a study of blood T cell repertoires in COVID-19. About the research overall: Some COVID-19 samples were acute and others convalescent; all came from the United States, Italy and Spain. Sources were T cells, B-cell-depleted T cells, or PBMCs; the material itself was cDNA or gDNA.

The CDR3 length is 12 residues. Germline loops: CDR1 ENHRY, CDR2 SYGVKD. V gave up 8 bases and J gave up 16 bases; unmatched junction bases: 12. Per the authors' pipeline: By means of reference gene primer amplification, nucleated cell counts were estimated. Some clones are missing from TCRdb's copy, which holds only in-frame ones; the method was immunoSEQ multiplex PCR. V and J calls and clone size are copied from that table; D and trimming were computed from the DNA. The table records 310,000 or so clones, 70% to 90% of them present only once. The sample taken for sequencing was peripheral blood. The chain joins TRBV10-3 to TRBJ2-1; TRBD2 agrees at 9 bases. This receptor was identified in a woman in her forties or fifties with active or convalescent COVID-19. CDR3 sequence (DNA): TGTGCCATCGGAAGTTCCGGGACTAGCCCCTTCTTC. It yields the protein CAIGSSGTSPFF.